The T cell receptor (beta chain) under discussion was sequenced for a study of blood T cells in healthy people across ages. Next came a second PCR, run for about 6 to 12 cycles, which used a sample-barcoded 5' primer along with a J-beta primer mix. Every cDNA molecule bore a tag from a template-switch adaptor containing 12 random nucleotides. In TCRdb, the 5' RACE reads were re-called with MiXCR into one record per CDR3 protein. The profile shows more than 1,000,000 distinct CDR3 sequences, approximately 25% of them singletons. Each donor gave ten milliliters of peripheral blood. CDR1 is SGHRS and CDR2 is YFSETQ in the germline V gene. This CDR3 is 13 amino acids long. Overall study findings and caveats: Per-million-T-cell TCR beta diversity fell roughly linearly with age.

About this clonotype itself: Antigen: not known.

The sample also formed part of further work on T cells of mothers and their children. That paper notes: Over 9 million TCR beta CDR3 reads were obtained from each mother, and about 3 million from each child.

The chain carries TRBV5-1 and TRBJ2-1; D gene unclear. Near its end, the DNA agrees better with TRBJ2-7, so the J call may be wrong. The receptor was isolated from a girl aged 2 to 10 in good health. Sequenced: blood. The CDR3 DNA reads TGCGCCAGCAGCTTGGCCAAAGGCCACGAGCAGTACTTC. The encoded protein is CASSLAKGHEQYF.